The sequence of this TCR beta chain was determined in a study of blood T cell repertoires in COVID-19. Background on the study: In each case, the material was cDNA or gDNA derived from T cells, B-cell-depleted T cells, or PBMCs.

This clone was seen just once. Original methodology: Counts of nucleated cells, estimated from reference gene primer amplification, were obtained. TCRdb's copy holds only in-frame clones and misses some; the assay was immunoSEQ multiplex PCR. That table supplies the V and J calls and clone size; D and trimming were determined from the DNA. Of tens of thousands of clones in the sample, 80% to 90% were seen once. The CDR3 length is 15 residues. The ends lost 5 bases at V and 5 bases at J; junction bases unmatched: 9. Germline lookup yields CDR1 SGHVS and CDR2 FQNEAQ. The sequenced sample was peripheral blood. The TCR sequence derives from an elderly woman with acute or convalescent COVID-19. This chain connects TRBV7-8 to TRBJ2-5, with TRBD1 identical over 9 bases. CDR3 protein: CASSPPGQGHETQYF. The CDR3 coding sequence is TGTGCCAGCAGCCCACCGGGACAGGGCCACGAGACCCAGTACTTC. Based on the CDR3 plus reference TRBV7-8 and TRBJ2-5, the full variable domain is GAGVSQSPRYKVAKRGQDVALRCDPISGHVSLFWYQQALGQGPEFLTYFQNEAQLDKSGLPSDRFFAERPEGSVSTLKIQRTQQEDSAVYLCASSPPGQGHETQYFGPGTRLLVL.